The source of this T cell receptor beta chain is a study of T cell responses to AZD1222 COVID-19 vaccine. Across the whole study: Researchers grouped second doses given at about 4 or about 12 weeks into one pool. Study findings and constraints: Reportedly, nearly half of unique spike TCRs recognized epitopes outside B.1.351/B.1.1.7 mutations. Vaccination with two AZD1222 doses was followed by a rise in Spike-specific TCR breadth and depth.

The assay was immunoSEQ multiplex PCR, and TCRdb's table has in-frame clones only and misses some. The sample gives some 120,000 clones, about 87% of which show up once; roughly 4% is in the top ten. To note about this clone: Its antigen is unknown.

This clonotype originated in an adult in good health. The material was peripheral blood, obtained on day 0 of AZD1222 vaccination.

CDR3 sequence: CASSIRGNYGYTF. The CDR3 DNA reads as TGTGCCAGCAGTATTAGGGGGAACTATGGCTACACCTTC. The chain recombines TRBV28 with TRBJ1-2; D might be TRBD1 (6 bases). This CDR3 region has 13 residues. Per germline, CDR1 MDHEN and CDR2 SYDVKM. The V end lost 5 bases, the J end lost 2 bases, and 9 bases lay between the germline ends.